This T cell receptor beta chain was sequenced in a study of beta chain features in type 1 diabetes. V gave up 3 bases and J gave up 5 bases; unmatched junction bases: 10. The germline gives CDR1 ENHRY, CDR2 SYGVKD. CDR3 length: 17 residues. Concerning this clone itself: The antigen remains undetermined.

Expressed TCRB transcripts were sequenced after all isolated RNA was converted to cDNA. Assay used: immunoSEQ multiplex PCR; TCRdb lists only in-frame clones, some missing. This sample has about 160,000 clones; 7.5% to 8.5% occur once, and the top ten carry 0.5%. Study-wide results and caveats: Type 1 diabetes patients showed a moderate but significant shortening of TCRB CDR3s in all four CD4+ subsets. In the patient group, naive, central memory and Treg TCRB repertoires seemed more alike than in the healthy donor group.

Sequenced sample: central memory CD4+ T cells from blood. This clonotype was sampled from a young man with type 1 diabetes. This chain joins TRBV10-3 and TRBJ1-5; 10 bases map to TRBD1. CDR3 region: CAISDQTGGSFDQPQHF. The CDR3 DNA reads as TGTGCCATCAGTGACCAGACAGGGGGCTCGTTTGATCAGCCCCAGCATTTT.